Each of the 18 T cell receptor beta chains below was sequenced from the same sample in a study of cytomegalovirus exposure and HLA in healthy donors. PCR employed 60 Vbeta and 13 Jbeta primers. The protocol was immunoSEQ multiplex PCR, while the TCRdb copy is restricted to in-frame clones and leaves out a portion. Of around 110,000 clones in the sample, 82% were seen once. Material: PBMCs. The origin of the receptors is a man aged 30 to 39 in good health and CMV-seropositive.

The chain joins TRBV19 to TRBJ2-3, with TRBD1 matching 7 bases. Germline V gene data show CDR1 as LNHDA and CDR2 as SQIVND (reference sequence). The CDR3 consists of 14 residues. The J segment lost 5 bases and the V segment lost 7 bases, leaving 9 bases of the junction unmatched. The CDR3 sequence is CASTRRQGEDTQYF. The CDR3 DNA reads as TGTGCCAGTACCAGACGACAGGGAGAAGATACGCAGTATTTT.

The chain recombines TRBV2 with TRBJ1-5, with a tentative D call TRBD1 (6 bases). Trimming took 10 bases from V and 0 from J, leaving 13 bases between them. Per the germline V gene, CDR1 is SNHLY and CDR2 is FYNNEI. The CDR3 is 14 residues long. The chain's CDR3 is CATQDRYSNQPQHF. CDR3 DNA sequence: TGTGCCACCCAGGACAGATATAGCAATCAGCCCCAGCATTTT. Together with reference TRBV2 and TRBJ1-5, the CDR3 gives the full variable domain: EPEVTQTPSHQVTQMGQEVILRCVPISNHLYFYWYRQILGQKVEFLVSFYNNEISEKSEIFDDQFSVERPDGSNFTLKIRSTKLEDSAMYFCATQDRYSNQPQHFGDGTRLSIL.

The rearrangement joins TRBV6-1 to TRBJ2-7, with D perhaps TRBD1 (6 bases). Germline V CDR1 and CDR2: MNHNS, SASEGT. The CDR3 length is 14 residues. Trimming pared 6 bases from V and 4 bases from J, leaving 16 bases between. The CDR3 here is CASRSGTSSYEQYF. For the CDR3, the DNA is TGTGCCAGCAGGTCCGGGACAAGTTCGTACGAGCAGTACTTC.

V and J are TRBV5-1 and TRBJ2-3; 10 positions match TRBD1. There are 15 residues in the CDR3. V trimming: 4 bases; J trimming: 4 bases; junction bases outside the gene matches: 6. The germline gives CDR1 SGHRS, CDR2 YFSETQ. The CDR3 loop reads CASSTGTGDPDTQYF. The CDR3 DNA sequence: TGCGCCAGCAGCACCGGGACAGGGGACCCAGATACGCAGTATTTT.

The chain combines TRBV29-1 with TRBJ1-1, with D possibly being TRBD1 (6 bases). V was shortened by 7 bases and J by 0 bases, with 12 bases between the two germline ends. Germline CDR1 SQVTM, CDR2 ANQGSEA. The CDR3 extends over 13 amino acids. CDR3 coding DNA: TGCAGCGCACGGACAGTCATGAACACTGAAGCTTTCTTT. Its translation: CSARTVMNTEAFF.

This clone came up a few times. The chain employs TRBV10-2 and TRBJ2-5; a weak D match, TRBD2 (6 bases). The germline V gene encodes CDR1 WSHSY and CDR2 SAAADI. Trimming took 5 bases from V and 5 from J, leaving 9 bases between them. The CDR3 runs to 12 residues. The CDR3 sequence is CASSQAGETQYF. Here the CDR3 DNA reads TGCGCCAGCAGTCAGGCGGGGGAGACCCAGTACTTC.

This chain joins TRBV29-1 and TRBJ2-7; TRBD2 is a possible D gene (6 bases). Trimming left V 0 bases short and J 0 bases short, with 12 bases between. Germline V CDR1 and CDR2: SQVTM, ANQGSEA. This CDR3 has 15 residues. CDR3 loop: CSVEDRDSYSYEQYF. The CDR3 nucleotides read TGCAGCGTTGAAGATCGGGACTCCTACTCCTACGAGCAGTACTTC.

The rearrangement uses TRBV5-1 and TRBJ2-7; maybe TRBD1 (6 bases). The V end lost 4 bases, the J end lost 5 bases, and 13 bases lay between the germline ends. The CDR3 runs to 13 residues. Germline lookup yields CDR1 SGHRS and CDR2 YFSETQ. For the CDR3, the DNA is TGCGCCAGCAGCCTCCAGGGGTCCCACGAGCAGTACTTC. Encoded protein: CASSLQGSHEQYF. Full variable domain (missing parts from reference TRBV5-1 and TRBJ2-7): KAGVTQTPRYLIKTRGQQVTLSCSPISGHRSVSWYQQTPGQGLQFLFEYFSETQRNKGNFPGRFSGRQFSNSRSEMNVSTLELGDSALYLCASSLQGSHEQYFGPGTRLTVT.

V is TRBV4-1 and J is TRBJ2-5; D may be TRBD1 (6 bases). Matching the DNA end better, TRBJ2-7 makes the J call doubtful. The CDR3 loop spans 12 amino acids. The germline CDR1 and CDR2 sequences are MGHRA and YSYEKL. CDR3 protein: CASSHGQSEQYF. The CDR3 DNA reads as TGCGCCAGCAGCCACGGACAGAGCGAGCAGTACTTC.

The chain employs TRBV5-1 and TRBJ2-3; 10 nucleotides agree with TRBD2. Trimming cost V 2 bases and J 4 bases; bases outside gene matches: 7. The CDR3 consists of 16 residues. Per the germline V gene, CDR1 is SGHRS and CDR2 is YFSETQ. CDR3 bases: TGCGCCAGCAGCTTCCGAGCGGGGGGGCCCGCAGATACGCAGTATTTT. Amino acid sequence: CASSFRAGGPADTQYF.

V gene TRBV25-1 combines with J gene TRBJ2-2; the D is unclear. Germline assignment: CDR1 MGHDK and CDR2 SYGVNS. Trimming shortened V by 1 base and J by 2 bases, and 5 bases separated the two germline ends. The CDR3 loop spans 14 amino acids. The CDR3, as DNA: TGTGCCAGCAGTGAATTGACTAACACCGGGGAGCTGTTTTTT. Its translation: CASSELTNTGELFF.

This chain joins TRBV7-9 and TRBJ2-5; weak D call: TRBD2 (6 bases). The J call is doubtful: the DNA matches TRBJ2-7 better. The CDR3 has 11 amino acids. Per the germline V gene, CDR1 is SEHNR and CDR2 is FQNEAQ (reference sequence). CDR3 residues: CASGTPYEQYF. As DNA, the CDR3 is TGTGCCAGCGGGACTCCCTACGAGCAGTACTTC.

This sequence joins TRBV7-6 and TRBJ2-3; tentatively, D is TRBD2 (5 bases). Germline V gene data show CDR1 as SGHVS and CDR2 as FNYEAQ. The germline V and J ends were trimmed by 6 bases and 3 bases, with 10 bases remaining between them. CDR3 length: 13 amino acids. The CDR3 here is CASRSTGTDTQYF. DNA of the CDR3: TGTGCCAGCAGATCGACGGGAACAGATACGCAGTATTTT. The full variable domain, in which reference TRBV7-6 and TRBJ2-3 provide the parts outside the CDR3, is GAGVSQSPRYKVTKRGQDVALRCDPISGHVSLYWYRQALGQGPEFLTYFNYEAQQDKSGLPNDRFSAERPEGSISTLTIQRTEQRDSAMYRCASRSTGTDTQYFGPGTRLTVL.

The CDR3 DNA sequence: TGTGCCAGCAGCCAAGTGAACGGGGGGTACCAAGAGACCCAGTACTTC. This sequence encodes CASSQVNGGYQETQYF. The rearrangement joins TRBV4-2 to TRBJ2-5; the match to TRBD2 covers 7 bases. The CDR3 contains 16 residues. The trim removed 1 base at V and 0 bases at J, leaving 5 bases unmatched. CDR1 is LGHNA and CDR2 is YNFKEQ in the germline V gene.

The V call is TRBV6-4, the J call TRBJ2-3; weak D call: TRBD2 (6 bases). V was trimmed by 1 base and J by 0 bases, leaving 8 bases between them. The CDR3 loop spans 15 amino acids. CDR1 is MRHNA, CDR2 SNTAGT, per germline. The CDR3 region has the DNA TGTGCCAGCAGTGACTTAGCGGCCAGCACAGATACGCAGTATTTT. Protein product: CASSDLAASTDTQYF.

The V and J genes are TRBV2 and TRBJ2-2; D is perhaps TRBD2 (5 bases). The germline V gene encodes CDR1 SNHLY and CDR2 FYNNEI. V was pared by 0 bases and J by 2 bases, with 10 bases between. The CDR3 has 16 residues. This CDR3 reads CASSEAGLLNTGELFF. CDR3 coding DNA: TGTGCCAGCAGTGAAGCAGGACTCCTCAACACCGGGGAGCTGTTTTTT. The variable domain in full, completed from reference TRBV2 and TRBJ2-2, reads EPEVTQTPSHQVTQMGQEVILRCVPISNHLYFYWYRQILGQKVEFLVSFYNNEISEKSEIFDDQFSVERPDGSNFTLKIRSTKLEDSAMYFCASSEAGLLNTGELFFGEGSRLTVL.

The chain links TRBV28 to TRBJ1-3; D uncertain. Germline assignment: CDR1 MDHEN and CDR2 SYDVKM. V shed 4 bases and J shed 2 bases, with 12 bases lying between them. CDR3 size: 15 residues. The CDR3 loop is CASSSPEGAGNTIYF. In DNA form, the CDR3 reads TGTGCCAGCAGTTCTCCAGAGGGCGCTGGAAACACCATATATTTT.

The genes are TRBV5-1 and TRBJ1-6; perhaps TRBD1 as D (5 bases). The length of the CDR3 is 14 residues. Germline V gives CDR1 SGHRS, CDR2 YFSETQ. V lost 0 bases and J 6 bases, leaving 7 bases between the germline ends. The CDR3 nucleotides read TGCGCCAGCAGCTTGGGACAGTCTAATTCACCCCTCCACTTT. It translates to CASSLGQSNSPLHF.